Listed here are 32 T cell receptor beta chains from one sample, sequenced in a study of monozygotic twins with inflammatory bowel disease. Reprocessing the 5' RACE reads, TCRdb reports a single entry for every CDR3 protein and omits DNA. This sample's table has about 43,000 distinct CDR3 sequences. Input material: blood. The origin of the receptors is a human donor with ulcerative colitis or Crohn's disease, or a healthy co-twin of an affected twin (not recorded which).

The rearrangement links TRBV20-1 to TRBJ2-7; TCRdb selects TRBD2, and the lack of DNA leaves this call unchecked. The CDR3 is 13 residues long. Germline V gene data show CDR1 as DFQATT and CDR2 as SNEGSKA (reference sequence). CDR3 sequence: CSAQGLAVYEQYF.

The CDR3 here is CASSDSDNSGANVLTF. The chain uses TRBV6-4 and TRBJ2-6. Germline V gives CDR1 MRHNA, CDR2 SNTAGT. The length of the CDR3 is 16 residues.

This chain joins TRBV12-3 or TRBV12-4 and TRBJ1-1; TCRdb lists TRBD1, though no DNA is available to test this call. The CDR3 length is 16 residues. CDR3 in amino acids: CASSPRRDGAATEAFF.

The chain employs TRBV30 and TRBJ2-3; as DNA is missing, the TRBD2 call by TCRdb cannot be tested. The CDR3 has 14 amino acids. CDR1 is GTSNPN, CDR2 SVGIG, per germline (reference sequence). The CDR3 spells CAWSVRGIRNTQYF. The full variable domain, completed using reference TRBV30 and TRBJ2-3, is SQTIHQWPATLVQPVGSPLSLECTVEGTSNPNLYWYRQAAGRGLQLLFYSVGIGQISSEVPQNLSASRPQDRQFILSSKKLLLSDSGFYLCAWSVRGIRNTQYFGPGTRLTVL.

This chain's CDR3 is CATSKNLAGGSNTGELFF. The gene calls are TRBV15 and TRBJ2-2; TCRdb indicates TRBD2, and absent DNA this call remains unverified. The CDR3 contains 18 residues. Germline CDR1 reads LNHNV; CDR2 reads YYDKDF (reference sequence).

The gene calls are TRBV6-2 or TRBV6-3 and TRBJ2-2. The length of the CDR3 is 13 residues. Germline lookup yields CDR1 MNHEY and CDR2 SVGEGT. This chain's CDR3 is CASRIRSTGELFF.

The chain is built from TRBV13 and TRBJ1-2; TCRdb reports TRBD1, a call that lacks DNA to check it against. The CDR3 totals 12 residues. Germline V gene data show CDR1 as PRHDT and CDR2 as FYEKMQ (reference sequence). The CDR3 sequence: CASSLRDGLGDF.

V gene TRBV6-5 combines with J gene TRBJ1-1; checking the TCRdb D call of TRBD1 is not possible without DNA. CDR1 and CDR2 from the germline V gene are MNHEY and SVGAGI. The CDR3 contains 14 residues. The CDR3: CASSYSTRATEAFF.

CDR3 in amino acids: CASSQLVSALEDTEAFF. The chain is built from TRBV6-2 or TRBV6-3 and TRBJ1-1. Germline lookup yields CDR1 MNHEY and CDR2 SVGEGT. CDR3 length equals 17 residues.

The chain links TRBV20-1 to TRBJ2-3; TCRdb picks TRBD2, but there is no DNA to check that call. The germline V gene has CDR1 DFQATT and CDR2 SNEGSKA (reference sequence). This CDR3 has 16 amino acids. The CDR3 loop reads CSAEKGASGPTDTQYF.

The chain combines TRBV7-9 with TRBJ2-3. CDR3 length: 12 residues. In germline, CDR1 is SEHNR, CDR2 FQNEAQ (reference sequence). The CDR3: CASSFRTNQQYF.

The chain is built from TRBV18 and TRBJ1-6; TCRdb calls TRBD1, which cannot be checked without DNA. Germline V gives CDR1 KGHSH, CDR2 LQKENI. The CDR3 loop spans 13 amino acids. CDR3 residues: CASSPDRVEPLHF.

The CDR3 sequence: CASSPTGGGPQETQYF. The chain joins TRBV18 to TRBJ2-5; the D call from TCRdb, TRBD1, cannot be confirmed without DNA. The germline V gene encodes CDR1 KGHSH and CDR2 LQKENI. The CDR3 contains 16 residues.

The V gene is TRBV9, the J gene TRBJ1-2; TCRdb's D gene call, TRBD1, goes unchecked for lack of DNA. Germline lookup yields CDR1 SGDLS and CDR2 YYNGEE. This CDR3 is built from 13 residues. The CDR3 is CASRGTGPYGYTF.

The chain recombines TRBV30 with TRBJ2-3. The germline V gene encodes CDR1 GTSNPN and CDR2 SVGIG (reference sequence). The CDR3 has 11 amino acids. This CDR3 reads CAARWADTQYF.

This chain links TRBV10-3 with TRBJ2-1; the TCRdb D gene call, TRBD1, has no DNA to confirm it. CDR3 length: 13 residues. Germline loops: CDR1 ENHRY, CDR2 SYGVKD. The CDR3 protein is CAIKGTGVNEQFF.

This chain connects TRBV7-9 to TRBJ2-6. The CDR3 spans 14 residues. In germline, CDR1 is SEHNR, CDR2 FQNEAQ (reference sequence). The CDR3 loop is CASSLGVGANVLTF.

The rearrangement joins TRBV5-6 to TRBJ1-3. This CDR3 comprises 16 residues. CDR1 and CDR2 (germline): SGHDT, YYEEEE. CDR3 protein: CASSLTGTRSGNTIYF.

The chain recombines TRBV7-2 with TRBJ2-1; there is no DNA to check the TCRdb D call of TRBD2. This CDR3 region has 16 residues. Germline CDR1 reads SGHTA; CDR2 reads FQGNSA. The CDR3 is CASSLAASGGASEQFF.

The V gene is TRBV7-2, the J gene TRBJ2-7. Germline loops: CDR1 SGHTA, CDR2 FQGNSA. The CDR3 covers 16 residues. CDR3: CASSLVGFSLVNEQYF.

V gene TRBV20-1 combines with J gene TRBJ1-2; TCRdb lists TRBD1, though no DNA is available to test this call. Germline lookup yields CDR1 DFQATT and CDR2 SNEGSKA (reference sequence). The CDR3 sequence is 13 residues long. This CDR3 is CSAYGTGVYGYTF.

The chain recombines TRBV20-1 with TRBJ1-5. Germline V gene lookup returns CDR1 DFQATT and CDR2 SNEGSKA (reference sequence). The CDR3 contains 13 residues. This CDR3 is CSASRAEYQPQHF.

The CDR3 protein is CASSQGAGYADTQYF. The rearrangement links TRBV4-1 to TRBJ2-3; the D call of TRBD1 rests on TCRdb alone, since no DNA is present to check it. The length of the CDR3 is 15 residues. The V gene's germline CDR1 is MGHRA and CDR2 YSYEKL.

The chain uses TRBV4-2 and TRBJ2-7; TCRdb selects TRBD2, and the lack of DNA leaves this call unchecked. The CDR3 contains 12 residues. Germline CDR1 and CDR2: LGHNA and YNFKEQ. CDR3 loop: CASSPAGGEQYF.

The chain employs TRBV11-1 and TRBJ1-1. Germline loops: CDR1 SGHAT, CDR2 FQDESV (reference sequence). There are 11 residues in the CDR3. The CDR3: CASSRTRETFF. Together with reference TRBV11-1 and TRBJ1-1, the CDR3 gives the full variable domain: EAEVAQSPRYKITEKSQAVAFWCDPISGHATLYWYRQILGQGPELLVQFQDESVVDDSQLPKDRFSAERLKGVDSTLKIQPAELGDSAMYLCASSRTRETFFGQGTRLTVV.

This chain joins TRBV11-2 and TRBJ2-1; TCRdb names TRBD2, which stays unverified in the absence of DNA. Germline lookup yields CDR1 SGHAT and CDR2 FQNNGV. The CDR3 is 15 residues long. The CDR3 loop reads CASSPNSGRMNEQFF. The whole variable domain, filled in from reference TRBV11-2 and TRBJ2-1, reads EAGVAQSPRYKIIEKRQSVAFWCNPISGHATLYWYQQILGQGPKLLIQFQNNGVVDDSQLPKDRFSAERLKGVDSTLKIQPAKLEDSAVYLCASSPNSGRMNEQFFGPGTRLTVL.

The J gene is TRBJ2-7, the V gene TRBV20-1; TCRdb names TRBD2, which stays unverified in the absence of DNA. This CDR3 contains 18 residues. In germline, CDR1 is DFQATT, CDR2 SNEGSKA (reference sequence). The CDR3 sequence: CSAATAGGWTGSSYEQYF.

This chain joins TRBV6-1 and TRBJ1-2; lacking DNA, the TRBD1 call made by TCRdb goes unchecked. Germline values: CDR1 MNHNS, CDR2 SASEGT. This CDR3 comprises 16 residues. CDR3 amino acids: CASSEMTGLTNYGYTF.

The CDR3 spells CATSGRTGSTGELFF. V is TRBV24-1 and J is TRBJ2-2. This CDR3 is built from 15 residues. CDR1 and CDR2 from the germline V gene are KGHDR and SFDVKD.

The chain carries TRBV20-1 and TRBJ2-1; TCRdb outputs TRBD1, but without DNA this stays unchecked. The CDR3 sequence is 16 residues long. Germline V gives CDR1 DFQATT, CDR2 SNEGSKA (reference sequence). The CDR3 reads CSAREFGTGLYNEQFF.

This rearrangement joins TRBV6-5 to TRBJ1-1. This CDR3 has 15 amino acids. The V gene's germline CDR1 is MNHEY and CDR2 SVGAGI. The CDR3 loop reads CASSYPPGANTEAFF.

The rearrangement joins TRBV6-1 to TRBJ2-5; TCRdb indicates TRBD2, and absent DNA this call remains unverified. The CDR3 spans 15 residues. Looked up from germline, CDR1 is MNHNS and CDR2 is SASEGT. CDR3 in amino acids: CASGRAPTYKETQYF.